Shown below are 3 T cell receptor beta chains from a single sample sequenced in a study of shared clonotypes between healthy human individuals. Assay used: immunoSEQ multiplex PCR; TCRdb lists only in-frame clones, some missing. This table has around 510,000 clones, roughly 95% appearing once. The source material was naive CD4+ T cells sorted from blood. Sample subset: CD45RA+ positively selected. The receptors were gathered from a woman aged 30 to 39 in good health.

This rearrangement joins TRBV19 to TRBJ2-1; D is perhaps TRBD2 (6 bases). CDR3 length: 23 amino acids. Trimming cost V 3 bases and J 0 bases, with 33 bases left between them. Germline V gene data show CDR1 as LNHDA and CDR2 as SQIVND (reference sequence). The CDR3 DNA is TGTGCCAGTAGTATCCCTGGGGACTGGCTTAGCTCCGACCCCTCTAGCTCCTACAATGAGCAGTTCTTC. It encodes CASSIPGDWLSSDPSSSYNEQFF.

The chain couples TRBV7-9 to TRBJ1-4, with TRBD1 matching over 9 bases. CDR1 and CDR2 from the germline V gene are SEHNR and FQNEAQ (reference sequence). With V trimmed by 5 bases and J by 8 bases, 12 bases remained unmatched. The CDR3 covers 16 residues. CDR3 DNA sequence: TGTGCCAGCAGCCCAAAACCCCGGGACAGGGACGAAAAACTGTTTTTT. Its translation: CASSPKPRDRDEKLFF.

The chain employs TRBV28 and TRBJ2-7; 11 bases line up with TRBD2. Germline V lookup: CDR1 MDHEN, CDR2 SYDVKM. The CDR3 is 17 residues long. The junction had 11 bases not matched to a gene; V was cut back by 6 bases and J by 1 base. The chain's CDR3 is CASSSPGASGRSYEQYF. The CDR3 region has the DNA TGTGCCAGCAGCTCCCCCGGGGCTAGCGGGAGGTCCTACGAGCAGTACTTC.